The 25 T cell receptor beta chains given below trace back to one sample, sequenced in a study of IL-32 and malignant T cell survival in cutaneous lymphoma. The blood samples were from patients with Sezary syndrome, a leukemic cutaneous T cell lymphoma. Here immunoSEQ multiplex PCR was the method, and the copy in TCRdb shows in-frame clones only, minus some. The sample yields a few thousand clones, roughly 80% seen once. Sequencing was performed on blood, taken on day 0. These receptors all come from a human donor with cutaneous T cell lymphoma.

The chain links TRBV5-4 to TRBJ2-7; D not certain. The CDR3 contains 16 residues. V was clipped by 1 base and J by 0 bases, with 14 bases between them. Germline-derived CDR1 and CDR2 are SGHNT and YYREEE (reference sequence). CDR3 region: CASSLPGEISSYEQYF. CDR3 coding DNA: TGTGCCAGCAGCTTGCCTGGAGAAATTAGCTCCTACGAGCAGTACTTC.

V gene TRBV4-1 combines with J gene TRBJ2-7, with TRBD2 identical over 8 bases. The CDR3 is made up of 13 amino acids. Germline V lookup: CDR1 MGHRA, CDR2 YSYEKL. V lost 4 bases and J lost 7; bases outside the gene matches: 6. Here the CDR3 reads CASSPREGREQYF. CDR3 bases: TGCGCCAGCAGCCCCCGGGAGGGTAGAGAGCAGTACTTC.

The genes are TRBV11-3 and TRBJ2-3, with 8 positions matching TRBD1. This CDR3 contains 17 residues. The germline gives CDR1 SGHNT, CDR2 YENEEA. The V gene end was trimmed by 0 bases and the J gene end by 5 bases; junction bases not matched to a gene: 10. CDR3 loop: CASSLDPPGGYKDTQYF. DNA of the CDR3: TGTGCCAGCAGCTTAGATCCTCCAGGGGGCTATAAAGATACGCAGTATTTT.

The rearrangement joins TRBV4-1 to TRBJ2-7; perhaps TRBD2 as D (6 bases). Germline V CDR1 and CDR2: MGHRA, YSYEKL. The CDR3 has 16 amino acids. V was pared by 0 bases and J by 2 bases, with 14 bases between. CDR3 loop: CASSQDGLAYTYEQYF. CDR3 DNA: TGCGCCAGCAGCCAAGATGGGCTAGCGTATACCTACGAGCAGTACTTC.

The chain joins TRBV21-1 to TRBJ1-1. TRBV21-1 has pseudogene status. The CDR3 has 14 amino acids. The CDR3 region has the DNA TGTGCCAGCAGCAAGTGTCCGAATCGCACTGAAGCTTTCTTT. Translation: CASSKCPNRTEAFF.

The gene calls are TRBV5-6 and TRBJ2-7, with D perhaps matching TRBD2 (5 bases). Germline CDR1 SGHDT, CDR2 YYEEEE. V was trimmed by 0 bases and J by 0 bases, leaving 10 bases between them. This CDR3 has 15 amino acids. The chain's CDR3 is CASSLGLPDSYEQYF. CDR3 coding DNA: TGTGCCAGCAGCTTGGGACTACCGGACTCCTACGAGCAGTACTTC. The full variable domain, in which reference TRBV5-6 and TRBJ2-7 provide the parts outside the CDR3, is DAGVTQSPTHLIKTRGQQVTLRCSPKSGHDTVSWYQQALGQGPQFIFQYYEEEERQRGNFPDRFSGHQFPNYSSELNVNALLLGDSALYLCASSLGLPDSYEQYFGPGTRLTVT.

This sequence joins TRBV23-1 and TRBJ2-5; possibly TRBD1 for D (5 bases). TRBV23-1 is identified as an open reading frame with a role that is uncertain. V lost 11 bases and J lost 3, with 22 bases in between. This CDR3 is built from 15 residues. The CDR3 loop is CALSKTGLIKETQYF. As DNA, the CDR3 is TGCGCCCTCTCCAAAACAGGTCTAATTAAAGAGACCCAGTACTTC.

The chain links TRBV6-5 to TRBJ1-1; weak D call: TRBD1 (5 bases). Germline CDR1 MNHEY, CDR2 SVGAGI. V was shortened by 0 bases and J by 5 bases, with 10 bases between the two germline ends. The CDR3 runs 14 residues. The CDR3 is CASSYSGTLTEAFF. CDR3 DNA: TGTGCCAGCAGTTACTCGGGGACTCTGACTGAAGCTTTCTTT.

The chain carries TRBV7-6 and TRBJ1-2, with D unresolved. Per germline, CDR1 SGHVS and CDR2 FNYEAQ. V lost 5 bases, J lost 3 bases, and 16 bases lay in between. The length of the CDR3 is 15 residues. The CDR3 region has the DNA TGTGCCAGCAGCCCTGACCCATCAAAGCACTATGGCTACACCTTC. This sequence encodes CASSPDPSKHYGYTF.

The V and J genes are TRBV28 and TRBJ2-3, with 9 bases fitting TRBD2. The CDR3 contains 14 residues. The J segment lost 6 bases and the V segment lost 8 bases, leaving 9 bases of the junction unmatched. The germline gives CDR1 MDHEN, CDR2 SYDVKM. The CDR3 DNA follows: TGTGCCAGCGGATCGGCGGGGGGGGTGGATACGCAGTATTTT. Amino acids: CASGSAGGVDTQYF.

The chain combines TRBV4-1 with TRBJ1-3; D uncertain. Trimming removed 4 bases at V and 4 bases at J, with 8 bases between. CDR3 length: 13 residues. The germline V gene has CDR1 MGHRA and CDR2 YSYEKL. CDR3 DNA sequence: TGCGCCAGCAGCCTTGACCGGGGAAACACCATATATTTT. This encodes CASSLDRGNTIYF.

The chain employs TRBV27 and TRBJ1-3; D not resolved. Germline V gene sequence: CDR1 MNHEY, CDR2 SMNVEV (reference sequence). The CDR3 is 14 amino acids. V was clipped by 6 bases and J by 0 bases, with 9 bases between them. CDR3 nucleotides: TGTGCCAGCAGGAAAGCGAGCTCTGGAAACACCATATATTTT. This codes for CASRKASSGNTIYF.

The CDR3 bases are TGTGCCAGCAGCTTAACCCCGGGGACAGCTTATGGCTACACCTTC. As protein: CASSLTPGTAYGYTF. The chain carries TRBV11-2 and TRBJ1-2, with 7 positions matching TRBD1. Germline V lookup: CDR1 SGHAT, CDR2 FQNNGV. The J segment lost 5 bases and the V segment lost 2 bases, leaving 8 bases of the junction unmatched. CDR3 length: 15 amino acids.

The genes are TRBV7-2 and TRBJ2-7; the D is unclear. CDR3 length equals 12 residues. V dropped 0 bases and J dropped 4 bases, with 4 bases sitting between them. Germline CDR1 SGHTA, CDR2 FQGNSA. CDR3 DNA sequence: TGTGCCAGCAGCTTAGCCAGGTACGAGCAGTACTTC. Its protein product is CASSLARYEQYF.

The genes are TRBV10-3 and TRBJ1-1, with D unresolved. Trimming pared 8 bases from V and 5 bases from J, leaving 15 bases between. This CDR3 is 13 amino acids long. Per germline, CDR1 ENHRY and CDR2 SYGVKD. The CDR3 loop is CAIGGMVGTEAFF. DNA for the CDR3: TGTGCCATCGGAGGGATGGTGGGGACTGAAGCTTTCTTT.

The CDR3 reads CASSYQGGSYEQYF. The CDR3 bases are TGTGCCAGCAGTTACCAAGGGGGATCTTACGAGCAGTACTTC. V usage is TRBV6-5 and J usage is TRBJ2-7, with D perhaps TRBD1 (6 bases). The CDR3 length is 14 residues. The V gene's germline CDR1 is MNHEY and CDR2 SVGAGI. The V end was cut by 2 bases, the J end by 4 bases, with 12 bases between.

This rearrangement joins TRBV25-1 to TRBJ2-6; D is ambiguous. This CDR3 is 13 amino acids long. V shed 4 bases and J shed 0 bases, with 1 base lying between them. Germline-derived CDR1 and CDR2 are MGHDK and SYGVNS. CDR3 bases: TGTGCCAGCAGTGTCTCTGGGGCCAACGTCCTGACTTTC. Protein sequence: CASSVSGANVLTF. The variable domain in full, completed from reference TRBV25-1 and TRBJ2-6, reads EADIYQTPRYLVIGTGKKITLECSQTMGHDKMYWYQQDPGMELHLIHYSYGVNSTEKGDLSSESTVSRIRTEHFPLTLESARPSHTSQYLCASSVSGANVLTFGAGSRLTVL.

The gene calls are TRBV28 and TRBJ2-7; weak D call: TRBD1 (5 bases). The V gene lost 3 bases and the J gene lost 0 bases, with 12 bases spanning the gap. The CDR3 spans 15 residues. CDR1 and CDR2 (germline): MDHEN, SYDVKM. The CDR3, as DNA: TGTGCCAGCAGTTTGCAGGGTCTAGGCTCCTACGAGCAGTACTTC. Translated, it gives CASSLQGLGSYEQYF.

The chain joins TRBV6-1 to TRBJ1-5, with D possibly matching TRBD1 (5 bases). Trimming shortened V by 6 bases and J by 9 bases, and 15 bases separated the two germline ends. This CDR3 region has 13 residues. CDR1 is MNHNS, CDR2 SASEGT, per germline. The CDR3 bases are TGTGCCAGCAGCGTGGTTGGGGGTGGGCCCCAGCATTTT. Protein sequence: CASSVVGGGPQHF.

This clone was detected once. The rearrangement links TRBV7-1 to TRBJ1-6; D ambiguous. TRBV7-1 is given ORF status, its function remaining uncertain. The CDR3 consists of 17 residues. The V gene lost 3 bases and the J gene lost 10 bases, with 22 bases spanning the gap. CDR3 protein: CASSSHDKGGRRSPLHF. CDR3 nucleotides: TGTGCCAGCAGCTCCCACGACAAGGGTGGTCGACGCTCACCCCTCCACTTT.

The chain recombines TRBV5-1 with TRBJ2-5; TRBD2 might be the D (5 bases). This CDR3 region has 16 residues. Germline loops: CDR1 SGHRS, CDR2 YFSETQ. Trimming took 2 bases from V and 3 from J, leaving 17 bases between them. CDR3 in DNA: TGCGCCAGCAGCTTTGGGAATTTTGACGGGAAAGAGACCCAGTACTTC. Protein: CASSFGNFDGKETQYF.

This rearrangement joins TRBV19 to TRBJ1-3; D is possibly TRBD1 (5 bases). Germline assignment: CDR1 LNHDA and CDR2 SQIVND (reference sequence). Trimming left V 5 bases short and J 0 bases short, with 14 bases between. CDR3 length equals 16 residues. CDR3 amino acids: CASSQGVGVSGNTIYF. In DNA form, the CDR3 reads TGTGCCAGTAGTCAGGGCGTCGGGGTCTCTGGAAACACCATATATTTT.

This chain links TRBV7-2 with TRBJ2-5; 7 bases match TRBD2. CDR1 and CDR2 (germline): SGHTA, FQGNSA. J gave up 2 bases and V 5 bases, and 8 bases lay outside the gene matches. This CDR3 has 15 residues. CDR3 nucleotides: TGTGCCAGCAGCCAACGTAGCGGGCCACAAGAGACCCAGTACTTC. This gives the protein CASSQRSGPQETQYF.

This chain connects TRBV10-3 to TRBJ2-1; 10 nucleotides agree with TRBD2. The V segment lost 3 bases and the J segment 5 bases; nucleotides outside the gene matches: 4. Germline CDR1 reads ENHRY; CDR2 reads SYGVKD. The CDR3 is made up of 15 amino acids. The CDR3 loop is CAISEGTSANNEQFF. Written as DNA, the CDR3 is TGTGCCATCAGTGAAGGGACTAGCGCGAACAATGAGCAGTTCTTC.

The chain carries TRBV10-3 and TRBJ2-5, with 10 bases aligning to TRBD2. The CDR3 has 13 residues. With V trimmed by 10 bases and J by 4 bases, 6 bases remained unmatched. Germline CDR1 and CDR2: ENHRY and SYGVKD. CDR3 nucleotide sequence: TGTGCCACCGAGCGGGAGGGCACAGAGACCCAGTACTTC. Its protein is CATEREGTETQYF.